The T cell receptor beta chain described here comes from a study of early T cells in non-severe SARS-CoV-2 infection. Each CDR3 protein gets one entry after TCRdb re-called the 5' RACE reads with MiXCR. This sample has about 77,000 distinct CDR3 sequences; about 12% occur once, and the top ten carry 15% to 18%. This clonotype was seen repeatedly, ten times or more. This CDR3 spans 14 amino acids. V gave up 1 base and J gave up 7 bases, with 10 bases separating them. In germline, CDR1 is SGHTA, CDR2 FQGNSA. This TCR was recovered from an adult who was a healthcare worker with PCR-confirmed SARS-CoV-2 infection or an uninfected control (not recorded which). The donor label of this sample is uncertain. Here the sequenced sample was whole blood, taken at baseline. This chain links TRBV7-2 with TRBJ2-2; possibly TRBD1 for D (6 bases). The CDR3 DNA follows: TGTGCCAGCAGCTTAGTAGGGGGAAGCGGGGAGCTGTTTTTT. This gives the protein CASSLVGGSGELFF. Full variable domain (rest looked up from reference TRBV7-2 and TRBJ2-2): GAGVSQSPSNKVTEKGKDVELRCDPISGHTALYWYRQSLGQGLEFLIYFQGNSAPDKSGLPSDRFSAERTGGSVSTLTIQRTQQEDSAVYLCASSLVGGSGELFFGEGSRLTVL.